One and the same sample provided the 26 T cell receptor beta chains below, sequenced in a study of blood T cell repertoires in COVID-19. Sequenced by immunoSEQ multiplex PCR; TCRdb stores in-frame clones only, minus some. The table includes 68,000 or so clones, approximately 79% detected once. Sequencing was carried out using peripheral blood. The receptors come from a woman in her fifties or sixties with acute or convalescent COVID-19.

The V and J genes are TRBV20-1 and TRBJ1-1, with D perhaps TRBD1 (6 bases). The germline V and J ends were trimmed by 3 bases and 2 bases, with 10 bases remaining between them. The germline V gene has CDR1 DFQATT and CDR2 SNEGSKA (reference sequence). This CDR3 has 13 residues. CDR3 nucleotide sequence: TGCAGTGCTAGTAAACAGGGAAACACTGAAGCTTTCTTT. It encodes CSASKQGNTEAFF.

In regard to this clone: One end of the junction is discordant with germline, which a read error may explain. The V and J genes are TRBV27 and TRBJ1-5; 8 bases match TRBD1. The CDR3 has 15 residues. The germline CDR1 and CDR2 sequences are MNHEY and SMNVEV (reference sequence). CDR3 coding DNA: TGTGCCAGCAGTAGGACAGGGCGGGACAATCGGCCCCAGCATTTT. This encodes CASSRTGRDNRPQHF.

This chain connects TRBV2 to TRBJ2-2; D possibly corresponds to TRBD2 (5 bases). The CDR3 runs to 15 residues. Germline V lookup: CDR1 SNHLY, CDR2 FYNNEI. Trimming left V 2 bases short and J 3 bases short, with 10 bases between. The CDR3 protein is CASSEYPGYTGELFF. The CDR3 nucleotides read TGTGCCAGCAGTGAATATCCGGGGTACACCGGGGAGCTGTTTTTT.

V usage is TRBV6-5 and J usage is TRBJ1-1; a weak D match, TRBD1 (6 bases). Looked up from germline, CDR1 is MNHEY and CDR2 is SVGAGI. V lost 4 bases and J lost 4, with 16 bases in between. The CDR3 is 15 residues long. This CDR3 is CASSWGREPGTEAFF. The CDR3 region has the DNA TGTGCCAGCAGTTGGGGGCGCGAGCCGGGCACTGAAGCTTTCTTT.

This CDR3 is CASTDPGRREQYF. DNA of the CDR3: TGCGCCAGCACGGATCCCGGGAGGCGCGAGCAGTACTTC. V and J are TRBV5-1 and TRBJ2-7; 7 bases line up with TRBD2. The V gene end was trimmed by 6 bases and the J gene end by 6 bases; junction bases not matched to a gene: 9. The CDR3 runs 13 residues. Per germline, CDR1 SGHRS and CDR2 YFSETQ.

This chain joins TRBV6-5 and TRBJ2-6; tentatively, D is TRBD1 (5 bases). The CDR3 length is 16 residues. Germline values: CDR1 MNHEY, CDR2 SVGAGI. The V and J ends lost 4 bases and 7 bases respectively, with 17 bases between them. In DNA form, the CDR3 reads TGTGCCAGCAGTTCTAAACAGGTCCCCTATGCCAACGTCCTGACTTTC. Translated, it gives CASSSKQVPYANVLTF.

The rearrangement uses TRBV25-1 and TRBJ2-3, with TRBD2 matching over 7 bases. CDR1 and CDR2 (germline): MGHDK, SYGVNS. This CDR3 has 15 residues. The trim removed 8 bases at V and 1 base at J, leaving 9 bases unmatched. CDR3 in amino acids: CASASLTSGTDTQYF. CDR3 nucleotides: TGTGCCAGCGCTAGCCTTACTAGCGGCACAGATACGCAGTATTTT.

The chain recombines TRBV3-1 (or the pseudogene TRBV3-2) with TRBJ2-1; 8 bases are a match to TRBD2. The CDR3 runs 15 residues. V was pared by 0 bases and J by 4 bases, with 2 bases of the junction left unmatched. The germline gives CDR1 LGHDT, CDR2 YNNKEL (reference sequence). Here the CDR3 DNA reads TGTGCCAGCAGCCAAGAACTAGCGGTGTACAATGAGCAGTTCTTC. Translating it yields CASSQELAVYNEQFF.

The gene calls are TRBV6-5 and TRBJ2-3, with D unclear. The CDR3 has 13 amino acids. Germline values: CDR1 MNHEY, CDR2 SVGAGI. The V gene lost 0 bases and the J gene lost 6 bases, with 7 bases spanning the gap. In DNA form, the CDR3 reads TGTGCCAGCAGTTACTCCTCGTTGGATACGCAGTATTTT. This codes for CASSYSSLDTQYF.

The chain's CDR3 is CASSQEKISLEAFF. CDR3 DNA: TGCGCCAGCAGCCAAGAAAAGATAAGCTTAGAAGCTTTCTTT. This sequence joins TRBV4-1 and TRBJ1-1; D remains unclear. In germline, CDR1 is MGHRA, CDR2 YSYEKL. V was pared by 0 bases and J by 8 bases, with 13 bases between. CDR3 length: 14 amino acids.

This clone was counted only a few times. At one end the junction does not follow the germline gene, possibly because of a read error. CDR3 amino acids: CASSYRDRVF. The DNA for the CDR3 is TGTGCCAGCAGCTATCGGGACAGGGTGTTC. This chain connects TRBV3-1 (or the pseudogene TRBV3-2) to TRBJ1-2; 9 positions agree with TRBD1. The CDR3 length is 10 residues. Germline CDR1 and CDR2: LGHDT and YNNKEL (reference sequence).

The chain carries TRBV6-5 and TRBJ1-2; TRBD1 is a possible D gene (5 bases). The V gene's germline CDR1 is MNHEY and CDR2 SVGAGI. The CDR3 totals 14 residues. Trimming shortened V by 6 bases and J by 3 bases, and 14 bases separated the two germline ends. The CDR3 reads CASRQASRDYGYTF. The CDR3 DNA follows: TGTGCCAGCAGGCAAGCGTCCAGGGACTATGGCTACACCTTC.

The rearrangement links TRBV24-1 to TRBJ2-1; a possible D gene is TRBD1 (6 bases). The germline CDR1 and CDR2 sequences are KGHDR and SFDVKD. Deletions cut 1 base from V and 2 bases from J, with 11 bases between. The CDR3 contains 16 residues. CDR3 sequence reads: CATSDLGRGAYNEQFF. The CDR3, as DNA: TGTGCCACCAGTGATTTAGGCAGGGGAGCCTACAATGAGCAGTTCTTC.

The CDR3 loop is CASSRTGGQPQHF. CDR3 coding DNA: TGTGCCAGCAGCCGGACAGGGGGTCAGCCCCAGCATTTT. This chain joins TRBV6-4 and TRBJ1-5; the match to TRBD1 covers 10 bases. CDR1 is MRHNA and CDR2 is SNTAGT in the germline V gene. This CDR3 has 13 amino acids. Losses at the gene ends were 6 bases for V and 6 bases for J; bases not matched to a gene: 2.

The genes are TRBV27 and TRBJ1-2; D is uncertain. The CDR3 consists of 13 residues. Trimming cost V 2 bases and J 7 bases, with 11 bases left between them. Looked up from germline, CDR1 is MNHEY and CDR2 is SMNVEV (reference sequence). DNA for the CDR3: TGTGCCAGCAGTTTAAACGGGGTTGGTGGCTACACCTTC. Its translation is CASSLNGVGGYTF.

The rearrangement uses TRBV2 and TRBJ2-1, with no clear D. Germline V CDR1 and CDR2: SNHLY, FYNNEI. The ends were cut back, 7 bases at V and 0 bases at J, with 10 bases in the middle. The CDR3 length is 14 residues. The CDR3 nucleotides read TGTGCCAGCACTGGAGATAGCTCCTACAATGAGCAGTTCTTC. Translating gives CASTGDSSYNEQFF.

The chain recombines TRBV16 with TRBJ1-1; D not resolved. Germline loops: CDR1 KGHSY, CDR2 FQNENV. CDR3 length: 14 amino acids. V was trimmed by 3 bases and J by 0 bases, leaving 8 bases between them. In DNA, the CDR3 is TGTGCCAGCAGCCAGTTAGAGATGAACACTGAAGCTTTCTTT. It is translated as CASSQLEMNTEAFF.

The chain links TRBV9 to TRBJ2-7, with TRBD1 matching 7 bases. CDR1 and CDR2 from the germline V gene are SGDLS and YYNGEE. With V trimmed by 3 bases and J by 2 bases, 5 bases remained unmatched. This CDR3 is built from 14 residues. The CDR3 DNA reads as TGTGCCAGCAGCGCCCGGGACAGAACCTACGAGCAGTACTTC. Protein sequence: CASSARDRTYEQYF.

V usage is TRBV5-1 and J usage is TRBJ1-2; D gene unclear. Trimming shortened V by 0 bases and J by 2 bases, and 11 bases separated the two germline ends. Germline V lookup: CDR1 SGHRS, CDR2 YFSETQ. The CDR3 is made up of 15 amino acids. This CDR3 reads CASSLVPGSNYGYTF. The CDR3 region has the DNA TGCGCCAGCAGCTTGGTTCCGGGGTCCAACTATGGCTACACCTTC. The full variable domain, rest sourced from reference TRBV5-1 and TRBJ1-2, is KAGVTQTPRYLIKTRGQQVTLSCSPISGHRSVSWYQQTPGQGLQFLFEYFSETQRNKGNFPGRFSGRQFSNSRSEMNVSTLELGDSALYLCASSLVPGSNYGYTFGSGTRLTVV.

The chain joins TRBV30 to TRBJ2-4; TRBD1 is a possible D gene (6 bases). There are 14 residues in the CDR3. Trimming took 7 bases from V and 2 from J, leaving 15 bases between them. Germline V CDR1 and CDR2: GTSNPN, SVGIG (reference sequence). In DNA form, the CDR3 reads TGTGCCTACCTCGGGGACAACTCCAAAAACATTCAGTACTTC. Translation gives CAYLGDNSKNIQYF.

The J gene is TRBJ2-5, the V gene TRBV29-1; 7 nucleotides line up with TRBD2. This CDR3 has 12 amino acids. V lost 4 bases and J lost 3; bases outside the gene matches: 2. Per the germline V gene, CDR1 is SQVTM and CDR2 is ANQGSEA. CDR3 DNA: TGCAGCGTTGTCAGCGGGAAAGAGACCCAGTACTTC. Translated: CSVVSGKETQYF.

The rearrangement joins TRBV30 to TRBJ2-3; the D is unclear. Germline V lookup: CDR1 GTSNPN, CDR2 SVGIG (reference sequence). V lost 4 bases and J 2 bases, leaving 16 bases between the germline ends. The CDR3 is 15 amino acids. The CDR3 sequence: CAWIRVGGATDTQYF. For the CDR3, the DNA is TGTGCCTGGATCCGTGTTGGCGGAGCCACAGATACGCAGTATTTT.

This chain connects TRBV5-1 to TRBJ1-2; TRBD1 might be the D (5 bases). The V end was cut by 0 bases, the J end by 6 bases, with 9 bases between. The CDR3 spans 13 residues. The germline V gene has CDR1 SGHRS and CDR2 YFSETQ. DNA of the CDR3: TGCGCCAGCAGCTTGGAGGGGTATGATGGCTACACCTTC. It encodes CASSLEGYDGYTF. Full variable domain (remainder filled in from reference TRBV5-1 and TRBJ1-2): KAGVTQTPRYLIKTRGQQVTLSCSPISGHRSVSWYQQTPGQGLQFLFEYFSETQRNKGNFPGRFSGRQFSNSRSEMNVSTLELGDSALYLCASSLEGYDGYTFGSGTRLTVV.

The chain combines TRBV5-1 with TRBJ1-3; D remains ambiguous. CDR3 length equals 13 residues. Germline CDR1 and CDR2: SGHRS and YFSETQ. V was shortened by 3 bases and J by 4 bases, with 8 bases between the two germline ends. The CDR3 reads CASSSELGNTIYF. The CDR3, as DNA: TGCGCCAGCAGCTCCGAGCTCGGAAACACCATATATTTT.

This clone was observed a handful of times. The V and J genes are TRBV4-1 and TRBJ1-1; TRBD1 might be the D (5 bases). The CDR3 has 18 amino acids. V gave up 0 bases and J gave up 5 bases, with 22 bases separating them. Germline CDR1 MGHRA, CDR2 YSYEKL. The CDR3 loop is CASSQDVVGGRRGTEAFF. Here the CDR3 DNA reads TGCGCCAGCAGCCAAGATGTCGTCGGGGGTCGCCGAGGAACTGAAGCTTTCTTT.

The chain joins TRBV28 to TRBJ2-1; TRBD2 aligns across 9 bases. This CDR3 has 15 residues. CDR1 and CDR2 (germline): MDHEN, SYDVKM. With 8 bases clipped from V and 2 bases from J, the junction kept 7 bases outside the gene matches. The CDR3 sequence: CASLISGSTYNEQFF. The CDR3 DNA reads as TGTGCCAGCCTAATTAGCGGGAGTACCTACAATGAGCAGTTCTTC.